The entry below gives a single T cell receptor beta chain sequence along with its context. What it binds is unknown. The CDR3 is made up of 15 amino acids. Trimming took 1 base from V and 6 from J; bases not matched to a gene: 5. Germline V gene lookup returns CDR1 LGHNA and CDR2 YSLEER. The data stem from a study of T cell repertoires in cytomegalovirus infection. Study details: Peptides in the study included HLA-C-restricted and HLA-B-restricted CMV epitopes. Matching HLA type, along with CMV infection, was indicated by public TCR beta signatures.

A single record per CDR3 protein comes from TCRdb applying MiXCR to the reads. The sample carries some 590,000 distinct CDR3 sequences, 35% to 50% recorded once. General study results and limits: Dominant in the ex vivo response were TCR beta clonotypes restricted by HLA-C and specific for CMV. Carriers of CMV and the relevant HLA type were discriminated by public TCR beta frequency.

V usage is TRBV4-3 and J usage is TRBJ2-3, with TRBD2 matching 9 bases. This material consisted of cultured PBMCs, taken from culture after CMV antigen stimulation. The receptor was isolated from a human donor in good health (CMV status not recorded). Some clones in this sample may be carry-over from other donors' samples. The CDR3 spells CASSQGGLALDTQYF. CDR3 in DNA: TGCGCCAGCAGCCAAGGGGGACTAGCTTTGGATACGCAGTATTTT.